The sequence of this T cell receptor (beta chain) was determined in a study of control samples from healthy donors and cancer patients. The V segment lost 3 bases and the J segment 2 bases; nucleotides outside the gene matches: 2. This CDR3 comprises 15 residues. Germline V gene data show CDR1 as LGHNA and CDR2 as YSLEER. Generated by immunoSEQ multiplex PCR, the TCRdb table keeps only in-frame clones and is missing some. Of some 160,000 clones in the sample, more than 85% were seen once. The sequence was collected from a woman between 25 and 40 years old in good health. Sequencing was done on a sample of blood. The V and J genes are TRBV4-3 and TRBJ2-1; 9 positions match TRBD2. CDR3 sequence (DNA): TGCGCCAGCAGCCAGTCTAGCGGGGCCTACAATGAGCAGTTCTTC. It yields the protein CASSQSSGAYNEQFF.